Following are 3 T cell receptor beta chains from one sample sequenced in a study of T cell responses to AZD1222 COVID-19 vaccine. Using immunoSEQ multiplex PCR, the repertoire was profiled, and TCRdb retains in-frame clones only, with some absent. The repertoire holds around 130,000 clones, approximately 92% seen once, with approximately 2% in the top ten. Here the sequenced sample was peripheral blood, taken 28 days after the second AZD1222 dose. These receptors originate from an adult who received the AZD1222 COVID-19 vaccine.

The V gene is TRBV7-2, the J gene TRBJ1-1; TRBD1 aligns across 7 bases. In germline, CDR1 is SGHTA, CDR2 FQGNSA. CDR3 length: 16 amino acids. J lost 1 base, V lost 5 bases, and 10 bases had no gene match. CDR3 protein: CASSITTRTGNTEAFF. As DNA, the CDR3 is TGTGCCAGCAGCATCACGACCAGGACAGGGAACACTGAAGCTTTCTTT. The full variable domain, its missing parts supplied by reference TRBV7-2 and TRBJ1-1, is GAGVSQSPSNKVTEKGKDVELRCDPISGHTALYWYRQSLGQGLEFLIYFQGNSAPDKSGLPSDRFSAERTGGSVSTLTIQRTQQEDSAVYLCASSITTRTGNTEAFFGQGTRLTVV.

Concerning this clone: The same CDR3 is also encoded by other DNA sequences in this sample. J is TRBJ2-2 and V is TRBV9; 10 nucleotides agree with TRBD2. This CDR3 has 19 residues. V shed 1 base, J shed 7 bases, and the junction held 16 bases outside the gene matches. Germline CDR1 reads SGDLS; CDR2 reads YYNGEE. This chain's CDR3 is CASSVSSGLAGAKGGELFF. CDR3 sequence (DNA): TGTGCCAGCAGCGTATCGTCCGGCCTAGCGGGAGCCAAGGGCGGGGAGCTGTTTTTT.

This rearrangement joins TRBV19 to TRBJ2-3; 8 bases fit TRBD2. The CDR3 extends over 15 amino acids. J gave up 0 bases and V 6 bases, and 5 bases lay outside the gene matches. From germline, CDR1 is LNHDA and CDR2 SQIVND (reference sequence). The CDR3 nucleotides are TGTGCCAGTAGCCGAGAGCGGGGGAGCACAGATACGCAGTATTTT. Its translation: CASSRERGSTDTQYF.